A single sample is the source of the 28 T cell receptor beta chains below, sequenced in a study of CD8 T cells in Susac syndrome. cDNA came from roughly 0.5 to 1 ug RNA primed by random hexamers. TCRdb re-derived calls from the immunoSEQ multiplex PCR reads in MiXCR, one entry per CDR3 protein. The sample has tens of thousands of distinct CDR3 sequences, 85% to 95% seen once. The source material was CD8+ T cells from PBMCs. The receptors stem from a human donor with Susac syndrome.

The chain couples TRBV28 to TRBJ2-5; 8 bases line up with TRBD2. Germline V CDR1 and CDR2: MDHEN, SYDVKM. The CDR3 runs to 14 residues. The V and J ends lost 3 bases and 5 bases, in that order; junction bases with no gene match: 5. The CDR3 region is CASSFERELETQYF. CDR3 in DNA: TGTGCCAGCAGTTTCGAGCGGGAGTTGGAGACCCAGTACTTC.

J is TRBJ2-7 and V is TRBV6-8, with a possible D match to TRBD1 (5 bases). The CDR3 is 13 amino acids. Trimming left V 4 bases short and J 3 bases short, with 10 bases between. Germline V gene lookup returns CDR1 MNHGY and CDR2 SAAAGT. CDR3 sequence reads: CASSWGYHYEQYF. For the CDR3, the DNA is TGTGCCAGCAGTTGGGGCTACCACTACGAGCAGTACTTC.

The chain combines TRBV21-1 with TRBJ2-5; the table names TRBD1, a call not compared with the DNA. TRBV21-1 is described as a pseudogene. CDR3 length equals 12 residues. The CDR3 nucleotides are TGTGCCACCACGCCCGGGTTAGAGACCCAGTACTTC. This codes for CATTPGLETQYF.

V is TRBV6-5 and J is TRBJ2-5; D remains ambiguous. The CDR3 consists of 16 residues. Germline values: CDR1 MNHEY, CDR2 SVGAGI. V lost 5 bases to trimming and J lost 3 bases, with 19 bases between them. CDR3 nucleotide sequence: TGTGCCAGCAGTCACCTTCAAGAGCCGGGCAAAGAGACCCAGTACTTC. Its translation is CASSHLQEPGKETQYF.

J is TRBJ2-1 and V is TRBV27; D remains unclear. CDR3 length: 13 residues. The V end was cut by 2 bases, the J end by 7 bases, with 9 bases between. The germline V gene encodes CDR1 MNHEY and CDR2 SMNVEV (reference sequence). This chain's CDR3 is CASSLGLGNEQFF. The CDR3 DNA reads TGTGCCAGCAGTTTAGGGCTGGGGAATGAGCAGTTCTTC.

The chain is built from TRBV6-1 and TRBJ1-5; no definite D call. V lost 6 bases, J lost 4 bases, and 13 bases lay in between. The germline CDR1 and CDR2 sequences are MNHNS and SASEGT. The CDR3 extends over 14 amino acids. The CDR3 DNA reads TGTGCCAGCAGGACCGGGCTCGGAAATCAGCCCCAGCATTTT. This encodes CASRTGLGNQPQHF.

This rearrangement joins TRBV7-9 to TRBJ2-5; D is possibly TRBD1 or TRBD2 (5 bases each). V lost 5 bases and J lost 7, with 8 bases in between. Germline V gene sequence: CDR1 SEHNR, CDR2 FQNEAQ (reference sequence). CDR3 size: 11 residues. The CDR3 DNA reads TGTGCCAGCAGCGGGGGTCCGACCCAGTACTTC. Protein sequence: CASSGGPTQYF.

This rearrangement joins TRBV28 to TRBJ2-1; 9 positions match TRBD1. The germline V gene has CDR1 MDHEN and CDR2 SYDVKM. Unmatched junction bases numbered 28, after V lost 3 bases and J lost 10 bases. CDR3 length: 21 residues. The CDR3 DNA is TGTGCCAGCAGTTTTCCCGTCGGCCGGGACAGGGATACCCTGTGGGTGTTGGAGCAGTTCTTC. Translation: CASSFPVGRDRDTLWVLEQFF. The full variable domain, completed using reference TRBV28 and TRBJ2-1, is DVKVTQSSRYLVKRTGEKVFLECVQDMDHENMFWYRQDPGLGLRLIYFSYDVKMKEKGDIPEGYSVSREKKERFSLILESASTNQTSMYLCASSFPVGRDRDTLWVLEQFFGPGTRLTVL.

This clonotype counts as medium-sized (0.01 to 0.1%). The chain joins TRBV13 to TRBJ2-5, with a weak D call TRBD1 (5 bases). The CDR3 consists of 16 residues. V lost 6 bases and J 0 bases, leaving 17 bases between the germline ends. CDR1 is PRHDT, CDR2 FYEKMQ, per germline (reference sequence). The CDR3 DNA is TGTGCCAGCAGTTTTTCCCCCCTAGGGGACCAAGAGACCCAGTACTTC. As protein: CASSFSPLGDQETQYF.

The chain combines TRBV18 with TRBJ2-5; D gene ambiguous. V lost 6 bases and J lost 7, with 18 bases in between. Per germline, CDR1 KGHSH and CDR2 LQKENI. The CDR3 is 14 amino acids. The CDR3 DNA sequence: TGTGCCAGCTCGCACCCCGACAACCCGGGGACCCAGTACTTC. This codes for CASSHPDNPGTQYF.

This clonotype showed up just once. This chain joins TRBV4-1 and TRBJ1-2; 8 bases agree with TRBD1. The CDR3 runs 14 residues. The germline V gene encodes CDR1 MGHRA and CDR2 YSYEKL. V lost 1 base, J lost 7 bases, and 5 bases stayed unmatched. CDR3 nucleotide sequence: TGCGCCAGCAGCCAAGTCGGGACAGGAGGTGGCTACACCTTC. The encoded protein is CASSQVGTGGGYTF.

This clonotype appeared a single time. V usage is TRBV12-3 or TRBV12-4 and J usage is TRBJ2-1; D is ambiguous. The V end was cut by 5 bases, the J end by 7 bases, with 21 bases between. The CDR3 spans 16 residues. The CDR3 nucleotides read TGTGCCAGCAGTCTCCGGGTCGGGCCTATTTTTAATGAGCAGTTCTTC. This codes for CASSLRVGPIFNEQFF.

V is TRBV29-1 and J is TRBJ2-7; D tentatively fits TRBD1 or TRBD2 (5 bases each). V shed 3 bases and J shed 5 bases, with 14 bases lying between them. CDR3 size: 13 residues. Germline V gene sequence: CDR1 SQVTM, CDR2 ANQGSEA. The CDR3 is CSVDGGVADEQYF. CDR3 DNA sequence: TGCAGCGTTGATGGGGGAGTCGCGGACGAGCAGTACTTC.

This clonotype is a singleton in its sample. This CDR3 is CAITGSGSLNEQFF. The CDR3 DNA follows: TGTGCCATCACGGGTAGCGGGAGTTTAAATGAGCAGTTCTTC. V gene TRBV10-3 combines with J gene TRBJ2-1, with TRBD2 matching 9 bases. J lost 7 bases, V lost 7 bases, and 8 bases had no gene match. The CDR3 is 14 amino acids. Germline CDR1 is ENHRY and CDR2 is SYGVKD.

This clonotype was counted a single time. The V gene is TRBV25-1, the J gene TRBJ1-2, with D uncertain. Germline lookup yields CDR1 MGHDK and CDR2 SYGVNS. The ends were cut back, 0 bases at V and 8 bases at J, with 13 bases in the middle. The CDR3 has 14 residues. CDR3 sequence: CASSEYTGRTGYTF. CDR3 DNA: TGTGCCAGCAGTGAATATACCGGCCGGACGGGCTACACCTTC.

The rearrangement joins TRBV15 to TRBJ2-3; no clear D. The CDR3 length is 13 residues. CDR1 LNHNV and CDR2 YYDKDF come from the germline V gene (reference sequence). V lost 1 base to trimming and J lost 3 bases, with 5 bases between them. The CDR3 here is CATSRGWTDTQYF. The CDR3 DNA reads TGTGCCACCAGCAGAGGATGGACAGATACGCAGTATTTT.

CDR3 coding DNA: TGCAGCGTTGTGGGGGCGAACACCGGGGAGCTGTTTTTT. Protein: CSVVGANTGELFF. The chain joins TRBV29-1 to TRBJ2-2, with D perhaps given as TRBD1 or TRBD2 (5 bases each). Germline V lookup: CDR1 SQVTM, CDR2 ANQGSEA. CDR3 length: 13 amino acids. V was pared by 4 bases and J by 0 bases, with 6 bases between.

CDR3 in amino acids: CASSPGTSGLNEQFF. CDR3 bases: TGTGCCAGCAGTCCCGGGACTAGCGGGTTAAATGAGCAGTTCTTC. The chain joins TRBV27 to TRBJ2-1, with 12 bases matching TRBD2. V lost 5 bases and J lost 7; bases outside the gene matches: 6. Per the germline V gene, CDR1 is MNHEY and CDR2 is SMNVEV (reference sequence). CDR3 length: 15 amino acids.

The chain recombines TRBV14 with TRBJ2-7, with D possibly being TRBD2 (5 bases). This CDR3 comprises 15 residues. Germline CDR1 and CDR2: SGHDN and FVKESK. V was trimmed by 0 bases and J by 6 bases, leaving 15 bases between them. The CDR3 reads CASSQDGGSVFEQYF. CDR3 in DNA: TGTGCCAGCAGCCAAGATGGTGGGAGCGTTTTCGAGCAGTACTTC.

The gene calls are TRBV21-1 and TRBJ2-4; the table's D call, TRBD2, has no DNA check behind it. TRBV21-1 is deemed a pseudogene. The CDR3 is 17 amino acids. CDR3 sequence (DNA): TGTGCCAGCAGCAAATTACGCGGGAGGAGGGTTAAAAACATTCAGTACTTC. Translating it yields CASSKLRGRRVKNIQYF.

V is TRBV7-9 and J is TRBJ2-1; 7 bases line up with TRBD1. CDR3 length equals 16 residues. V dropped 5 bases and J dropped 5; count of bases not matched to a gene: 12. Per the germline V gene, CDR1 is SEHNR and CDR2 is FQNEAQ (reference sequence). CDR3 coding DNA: TGTGCCAGCAGCCAACTTGAAGGGGGCCGCGACAATGAGCAGTTCTTC. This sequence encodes CASSQLEGGRDNEQFF.

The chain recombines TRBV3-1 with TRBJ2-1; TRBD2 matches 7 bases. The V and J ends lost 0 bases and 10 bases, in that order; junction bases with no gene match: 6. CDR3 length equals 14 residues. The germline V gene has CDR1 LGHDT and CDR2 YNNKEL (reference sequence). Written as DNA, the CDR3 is TGTGCCAGCAGCCAAGATGTGGCGGGAGCCGAGCAGTTCTTC. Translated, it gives CASSQDVAGAEQFF.

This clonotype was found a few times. CDR3 sequence (DNA): TGTGCCAGCAGTTTCGGCGGGAGCTCCTACAATGAGCAGTTCTTC. Translation: CASSFGGSSYNEQFF. This chain uses TRBV12-3 or TRBV12-4 with TRBJ2-1; 7 bases are a match to TRBD2. This CDR3 contains 15 residues. With 3 bases clipped from V and 0 bases from J, the junction kept 2 bases outside the gene matches.

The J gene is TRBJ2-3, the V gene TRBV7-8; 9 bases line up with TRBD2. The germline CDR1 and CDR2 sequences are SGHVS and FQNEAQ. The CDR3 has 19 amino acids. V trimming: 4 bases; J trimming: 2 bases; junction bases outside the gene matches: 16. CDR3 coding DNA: TGTGCCAGCAGCTCTCCCCGCACTAGCGGGCCGAGTCACACAGATACGCAGTATTTT. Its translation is CASSSPRTSGPSHTDTQYF.

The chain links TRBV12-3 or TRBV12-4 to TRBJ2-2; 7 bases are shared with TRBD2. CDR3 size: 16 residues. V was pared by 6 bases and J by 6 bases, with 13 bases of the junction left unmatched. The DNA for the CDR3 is TGTGCCAGCAGCATTGGCGGGAGAGCTTCTTCCGGGGAGCTGTTTTTT. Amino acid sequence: CASSIGGRASSGELFF.

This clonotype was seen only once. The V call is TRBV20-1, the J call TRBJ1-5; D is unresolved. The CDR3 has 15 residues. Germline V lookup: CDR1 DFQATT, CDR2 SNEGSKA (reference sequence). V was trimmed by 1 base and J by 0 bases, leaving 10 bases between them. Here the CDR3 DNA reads TGCAGTGCTAGAGTTAACGGCGATAGCAATCAGCCCCAGCATTTT. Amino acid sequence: CSARVNGDSNQPQHF.

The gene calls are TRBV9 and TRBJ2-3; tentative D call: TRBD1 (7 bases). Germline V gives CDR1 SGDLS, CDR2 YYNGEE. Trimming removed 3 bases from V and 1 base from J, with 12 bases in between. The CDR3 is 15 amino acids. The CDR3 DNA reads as TGTGCCAGCAGCGCGGAGGGGGCCGGCACAGATACGCAGTATTTT. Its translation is CASSAEGAGTDTQYF. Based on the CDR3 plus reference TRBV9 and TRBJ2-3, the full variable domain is DSGVTQTPKHLITATGQRVTLRCSPRSGDLSVYWYQQSLDQGLQFLIQYYNGEERAKGNILERFSAQQFPDLHSELNLSSLELGDSALYFCASSAEGAGTDTQYFGPGTRLTVL.

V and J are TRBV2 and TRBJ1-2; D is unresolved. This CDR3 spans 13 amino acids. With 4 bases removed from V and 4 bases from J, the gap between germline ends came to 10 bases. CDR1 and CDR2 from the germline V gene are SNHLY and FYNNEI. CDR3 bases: TGTGCCAGCAGTGCTTCGGAGGCCTATGGCTACACCTTC. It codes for CASSASEAYGYTF.